This T cell receptor (beta chain) was captured by sequencing in a study of cytomegalovirus exposure and HLA in healthy donors. Study overall: HLA-typed donors were the source of roughly 80 million unique TCRs held in an early data release.

Study outcomes and limitations: Later, an analysis found that common viral pathogens appeared to be linked with several of the most significant clusters.

The PCR had 60 Vbeta and 13 Jbeta primers. Authors' methods: In a later analysis, of about 80 million unique beta chains, roughly 9.9 million appeared in at least two donors. Measured with immunoSEQ multiplex PCR; TCRdb has only the in-frame clones, and not every one. V and J calls and clone size are those listed in that table; D and trimming were worked out from the DNA. The table lists 70,000 or so clones, around 80% of them singletons. A few counts support this clone. Its specificity is not known. The receptor was derived from a man aged 18 to 35 in good health and CMV-seronegative. Sequencing was carried out using PBMCs.

The CDR3 sequence: CASRPPSSSYEQYF. Here the CDR3 DNA reads TGTGCCAGCAGGCCACCTTCGAGCTCCTACGAGCAGTACTTC. The chain carries TRBV2 and TRBJ2-7; D gene ambiguous. Trimming shortened V by 6 bases and J by 0 bases, and 12 bases separated the two germline ends. The CDR3 extends over 14 amino acids. CDR1 is SNHLY, CDR2 FYNNEI, per germline.